The text below deals with one T cell receptor (beta chain). Its target is unknown. This entry comes from a study of T-cell memory formation after mild COVID-19. TCRdb analysed the 5' RACE reads with MiXCR anew, one entry per CDR3 protein. The table lists 550,000 to 700,000 distinct CDR3 sequences, 17% of them singletons, with less than 10% in the top ten. V lost 4 bases to trimming and J lost 7 bases; unmatched junction nucleotides: 11. In germline, CDR1 is SEHNR, CDR2 FQNEAQ (reference sequence). The CDR3 runs 16 residues. Overall study results and limits: Shrinking CD4+ clones resided mostly in CM and EM, and CD8+ ones in EMRA. Pre-infection memory already had some responding clones, implying cross-reactive memory joined.

Sequenced input: PBMCs or a T cell subset sorted from them (not recorded which). The TCR comes from an adult woman who had mild COVID-19 (a few samples of this study predate the infection). Cell type and time point are not known. This chain joins TRBV7-9 and TRBJ2-1, with 9 bases matching TRBD2. CDR3: CASSWMLAGFENEQFF. The CDR3 DNA is TGTGCCAGCAGCTGGATGCTAGCGGGATTTGAAAATGAGCAGTTCTTC.